The 23 T cell receptor beta chains in this list originate from one sample, sequenced in a study of lymphopenia after photon versus proton radiotherapy. TCRdb keeps only in-frame clones here, not all; method: immunoSEQ multiplex PCR. The sample includes some 170,000 clones, roughly nine tenths of them seen just once. The sequences come from peripheral blood, collected from a patient treated with photon-based radiotherapy. These receptors were obtained from a man aged 45-65 years with gastric cancer.

This clone has just one count. The rearrangement links TRBV6-5 to TRBJ1-3, with D unclear. CDR1 is MNHEY, CDR2 SVGAGI, per germline. The CDR3 contains 13 residues. The V and J ends lost 6 bases and 4 bases respectively, with 10 bases between them. The CDR3 reads CASSRGRGNTIYF. CDR3 DNA sequence: TGTGCCAGCAGCCGTGGACGGGGAAACACCATATATTTT.

The V call is TRBV10-3, the J call TRBJ2-7; 10 bases are a match to TRBD2. The V and J ends lost 7 bases and 1 base, in that order; junction bases with no gene match: 4. Germline values: CDR1 ENHRY, CDR2 SYGVKD. This CDR3 has 14 amino acids. CDR3: CAINVAGGSYEQYF. As DNA, the CDR3 is TGTGCCATCAACGTAGCGGGGGGTTCCTACGAGCAGTACTTC.

The chain couples TRBV29-1 to TRBJ2-5; D gene uncertain. V was clipped by 5 bases and J by 5 bases, with 12 bases between them. Germline values: CDR1 SQVTM, CDR2 ANQGSEA. The CDR3 is made up of 12 amino acids. The CDR3 nucleotides are TGCAGCGTTCGCAACCTCGGGGAGACCCAGTACTTC. Its protein is CSVRNLGETQYF.

The genes are TRBV29-1 and TRBJ1-1; D is perhaps TRBD1 (5 bases). The CDR3 extends over 11 amino acids. The germline V gene encodes CDR1 SQVTM and CDR2 ANQGSEA. CDR3: CSVGTALQAFF. CDR3 DNA: TGCAGTGTCGGGACTGCCCTGCAAGCTTTCTTT.

The count of this clone is one. The chain combines TRBV6-4 with TRBJ1-5; 11 bases match TRBD1. The CDR3 covers 17 residues. Germline lookup yields CDR1 MRHNA and CDR2 SNTAGT. V lost 6 bases and J lost 2; bases outside the gene matches: 9. CDR3 amino acids: CASRGTGGPLGNQPQHF. CDR3 in DNA: TGTGCCAGCAGAGGGACAGGGGGGCCTTTGGGCAATCAGCCCCAGCATTTT.

This chain joins TRBV28 and TRBJ1-1; 9 positions match TRBD1. The CDR3 runs 13 residues. V shed 7 bases, J shed 5 bases, and the junction held 5 bases outside the gene matches. The germline V gene encodes CDR1 MDHEN and CDR2 SYDVKM. For the CDR3, the DNA is TGTGCCAGCACGACAGGGGGAGGGACTGAAGCTTTCTTT. Amino acids: CASTTGGGTEAFF.

V is TRBV5-6 and J is TRBJ1-5; possible D gene TRBD1, 5 bases. Deletions cut 4 bases from V and 1 base from J, with 12 bases between. The germline gives CDR1 SGHDT, CDR2 YYEEEE. The CDR3 is made up of 15 amino acids. CDR3 protein: CASSRIGGSNQPQHF. The CDR3 region has the DNA TGTGCCAGCAGCCGCATTGGGGGGAGCAATCAGCCCCAGCATTTT.

The chain recombines TRBV14 with TRBJ2-4; TRBD2 aligns across 10 bases. Losses at the gene ends were 1 base for V and 3 bases for J; bases not matched to a gene: 3. The CDR3 consists of 16 residues. From germline, CDR1 is SGHDN and CDR2 FVKESK. CDR3 protein: CASSQVTSGIKNIQYF. In DNA, the CDR3 is TGTGCCAGCAGCCAAGTTACTAGCGGGATCAAAAACATTCAGTACTTC.

The chain uses TRBV4-2 and TRBJ2-6; D is unresolved. V was pared by 3 bases and J by 0 bases, with 6 bases between. The CDR3 length is 15 residues. From germline, CDR1 is LGHNA and CDR2 YNFKEQ. The CDR3 protein is CASSQATSGANVLTF. CDR3 bases: TGTGCCAGCAGCCAGGCAACCTCTGGGGCCAACGTCCTGACTTTC.

The CDR3 reads CASSLASYNEQFF. CDR3 sequence (DNA): TGTGCCAGCAGCTTAGCTTCCTACAATGAGCAGTTCTTC. This chain connects TRBV7-6 to TRBJ2-1; no reliable D call. The CDR3 runs 13 residues. V dropped 0 bases and J dropped 1 base, with 1 base sitting between them. CDR1 and CDR2 (germline): SGHVS, FNYEAQ.

J is TRBJ1-2 and V is TRBV9; the D is unclear. The CDR3 loop spans 15 amino acids. The germline V gene encodes CDR1 SGDLS and CDR2 YYNGEE. Trimming took off 4 bases at V and 7 bases at J, with 20 bases between the two ends. This chain's CDR3 is CASSPIPGKRRGYTF. The CDR3 DNA sequence: TGTGCCAGCAGCCCAATTCCCGGGAAGCGCCGTGGCTACACCTTC.

This rearrangement joins TRBV5-1 to TRBJ2-1; 9 positions agree with TRBD1. Germline trimming cut 5 bases from V and 8 bases from J; bases unmatched to any gene: 2. This CDR3 is 12 amino acids long. Germline V gene sequence: CDR1 SGHRS, CDR2 YFSETQ. DNA for the CDR3: TGCGCCAGCAGGCGGGACAGGGATGAGCAGTTCTTC. It yields the protein CASRRDRDEQFF.

The chain links TRBV18 to TRBJ2-7; no clear D. The V gene's germline CDR1 is KGHSH and CDR2 LQKENI. This CDR3 region has 13 residues. Trimming took off 3 bases at V and 6 bases at J, with 12 bases between the two ends. CDR3 loop: CASSPIREGEQYF. The CDR3 DNA reads as TGTGCCAGCTCACCGATAAGGGAAGGCGAGCAGTACTTC.

The rearrangement links TRBV12-5 to TRBJ2-7, with D unresolved. The CDR3 runs to 12 residues. Germline V CDR1 and CDR2: LGHNT, FRNRAP. Trimming pared 0 bases from V and 7 bases from J, leaving 7 bases between. In DNA form, the CDR3 reads TGTGCTAGTGGTTTGGTACCTGGAGAGCAGTACTTC. Its protein is CASGLVPGEQYF.

The chain employs TRBV9 and TRBJ2-1; the D is unclear. The CDR3 has 15 residues. Germline-derived CDR1 and CDR2 are SGDLS and YYNGEE. Deletions cut 5 bases from V and 0 bases from J, with 12 bases between. Written as DNA, the CDR3 is TGTGCCAGCAGTGCCTCCTCCCGCTCCTACAATGAGCAGTTCTTC. Protein product: CASSASSRSYNEQFF.

This chain joins TRBV6-1 and TRBJ2-7; 12 positions agree with TRBD2. CDR3 length: 15 amino acids. The germline V gene has CDR1 MNHNS and CDR2 SASEGT. Unmatched junction bases numbered 8, after V lost 7 bases and J lost 4 bases. The CDR3 coding sequence is TGTGCCAGCACCCAAGGACTAGCGGGAAGGTACGAGCAGTACTTC. Translated: CASTQGLAGRYEQYF.

The V and J genes are TRBV6-5 and TRBJ2-2, with D possibly matching TRBD2 (5 bases). Trimming took 10 bases from V and 4 from J, leaving 16 bases between them. This CDR3 comprises 14 residues. The germline gives CDR1 MNHEY, CDR2 SVGAGI. CDR3 sequence reads: CATYPDSSTGELFF. In DNA, the CDR3 is TGTGCCACCTACCCGGACTCCTCCACCGGGGAGCTGTTTTTT.

The chain joins TRBV9 to TRBJ2-7, with 10 bases matching TRBD2. The CDR3 spans 16 residues. V was pared by 0 bases and J by 0 bases, with 3 bases of the junction left unmatched. Looked up from germline, CDR1 is SGDLS and CDR2 is YYNGEE. The CDR3 bases are TGTGCCAGCAGCGTAGGGCTAGCGGGAGCCTCCTACGAGCAGTACTTC. The encoded protein is CASSVGLAGASYEQYF.

The chain links TRBV14 to TRBJ2-7, with D maybe TRBD2 (5 bases). This CDR3 spans 16 amino acids. Trimming removed 1 base at V and 3 bases at J, with 16 bases between. Germline V gives CDR1 SGHDN, CDR2 FVKESK. The CDR3 here is CASSQALPGMGYEQYF. DNA of the CDR3: TGTGCCAGCAGCCAAGCCCTCCCGGGGATGGGCTACGAGCAGTACTTC. Variable domain in full (rest from reference TRBV14 and TRBJ2-7): EAGVTQFPSHSVIEKGQTVTLRCDPISGHDNLYWYRRVMGKEIKFLLHFVKESKQDESGMPNNRFLAERTGGTYSTLKVQPAELEDSGVYFCASSQALPGMGYEQYFGPGTRLTVT.

The chain employs TRBV7-2 and TRBJ2-4; D gene uncertain. Between the trimmed V and J ends, which lost 4 bases and 0 bases, there was a span of 10 bases. The CDR3 consists of 15 residues. Looked up from germline, CDR1 is SGHTA and CDR2 is FQGNSA. The CDR3 spells CASSSPVLAKNIQYF. The CDR3 DNA reads as TGTGCCAGCAGCTCGCCAGTGTTAGCCAAAAACATTCAGTACTTC.

The chain has TRBV5-6 and TRBJ2-7; no clear D. Germline V gene data show CDR1 as SGHDT and CDR2 as YYEEEE. The CDR3 has 12 residues. The ends were cut back, 3 bases at V and 4 bases at J, with 8 bases in the middle. The CDR3 DNA sequence: TGTGCCAGCAGCTCTGGAGATTACGAGCAGTACTTC. The encoded protein is CASSSGDYEQYF.

The chain couples TRBV5-1 to TRBJ2-7, with 8 bases aligning to TRBD2. CDR3 length equals 11 residues. CDR1 and CDR2 (germline): SGHRS, YFSETQ. Trimming took 7 bases from V and 6 from J; bases not matched to a gene: 3. CDR3 nucleotide sequence: TGCGCCAGCCGGGGGGGGCGCGAGCAGTACTTC. It translates to CASRGGREQYF.

The rearrangement links TRBV14 to TRBJ2-1; 15 bases align to TRBD2. The germline V gene has CDR1 SGHDN and CDR2 FVKESK. This CDR3 comprises 18 residues. The ends lost 5 bases at V and 3 bases at J; junction bases unmatched: 8. The CDR3 coding sequence is TGTGCCAGCAGCAACCCGGGACTAGCGGGAGGAAACTACAATGAGCAGTTCTTC. This codes for CASSNPGLAGGNYNEQFF.